The following is a TCR beta chain sequence with its context. This sample was included in a study of blood T cell repertoires in COVID-19. Study summary: Acute and convalescent COVID-19 samples came from the United States, Italy and Spain. PBMCs, B-cell-depleted T cells, or T cells provided the cDNA or gDNA that made up the material.

The authors' processing: Reference gene primer amplification in the assay estimated nucleated cell counts. Here immunoSEQ multiplex PCR was the method, and the copy in TCRdb shows in-frame clones only, minus some. The DNA was the basis for D and trimming; V, J and clone size are from that table. The sample yields around 25,000 clones, approximately 90% seen once. CDR3 size: 15 residues. CDR1 and CDR2 from the germline V gene are MNHEY and SVGAGI. Deletions cut 6 bases from V and 5 bases from J, with 16 bases between. V gene TRBV6-5 combines with J gene TRBJ2-2, with D uncertain. What was sequenced was peripheral blood. This receptor was obtained from a man between 65 and 85 years old with acute or convalescent COVID-19. The CDR3 loop is CASRYLTMVTGELFF. The CDR3 bases are TGTGCCAGCAGATACCTTACTATGGTGACCGGGGAGCTGTTTTTT.